Below are 13 T cell receptor beta chains sequenced from a single sample in a study of blood T cell repertoires in COVID-19. Clones were read by immunoSEQ multiplex PCR, and TCRdb kept only the in-frame ones, dropping some. The sample has just under 300,000 clones, approximately 86% seen once; the top ten hold 1% to 1.5%. Sequenced input: peripheral blood. Every receptor here comes from a man in his sixties or seventies with acute or convalescent COVID-19.

On this clone itself: Other DNA sequences in this sample translate to the same CDR3. J is TRBJ1-5 and V is TRBV28; TRBD1 matches at 7 bases. V lost 6 bases and J lost 4; bases outside the gene matches: 3. CDR3 length: 13 residues. CDR1 is MDHEN, CDR2 SYDVKM, per germline. In nucleotides, the CDR3 is TGTGCCAGCAGCTTACAGGGGAATCAGCCCCAGCATTTT. As protein: CASSLQGNQPQHF.

The chain employs TRBV4-1 and TRBJ2-1, with TRBD1 identical over 8 bases. Per germline, CDR1 MGHRA and CDR2 YSYEKL. The CDR3 runs to 15 residues. The V gene end was trimmed by 0 bases and the J gene end by 10 bases; junction bases not matched to a gene: 8. For the CDR3, the DNA is TGCGCCAGCAGCCAAGATGGGGCAGGGGGCAGAGAGCAGTTCTTC. This gives the protein CASSQDGAGGREQFF.

The chain carries TRBV5-1 and TRBJ1-1, with 7 nucleotides matching TRBD1. J lost 4 bases, V lost 2 bases, and 8 bases had no gene match. Germline lookup yields CDR1 SGHRS and CDR2 YFSETQ. This CDR3 comprises 15 residues. The CDR3 region has the DNA TGCGCCAGCAGCTTACCGCCCGGGACAGCCACTGAAGCTTTCTTT. Its protein product is CASSLPPGTATEAFF.

V usage is TRBV7-2 and J usage is TRBJ2-5; D not certain. Germline V gives CDR1 SGHTA, CDR2 FQGNSA. The CDR3 totals 13 residues. V lost 5 bases and J lost 5, with 12 bases in between. The CDR3: CASSRGYDETQYF. The CDR3 DNA reads TGTGCCAGCAGCCGCGGTTATGACGAGACCCAGTACTTC.

This chain connects TRBV19 to TRBJ1-2; 11 bases are a match to TRBD1. There are 15 residues in the CDR3. V shed 7 bases, J shed 8 bases, and the junction held 12 bases outside the gene matches. Germline loops: CDR1 LNHDA, CDR2 SQIVND (reference sequence). In DNA, the CDR3 is TGTGCCAGTATCCGGACAGGGGGCCTATTTGGCGGCTACACCTTC. The encoded protein is CASIRTGGLFGGYTF.

The V call is TRBV6-2 or TRBV6-3, the J call TRBJ2-7; the D is unclear. The CDR3 length is 15 residues. Germline V gene data show CDR1 as MNHEY and CDR2 as SVGEGT. The V and J ends lost 6 bases and 2 bases respectively, with 17 bases between them. CDR3 protein: CASSRYHEAPYEQYF. CDR3 nucleotide sequence: TGTGCCAGCAGCCGCTACCACGAGGCCCCCTACGAGCAGTACTTC.

The CDR3 nucleotides are TGCGCCAGCAGCTTACCCGGAGACATTCAGTACTTC. Translated, it gives CASSLPGDIQYF. The gene calls are TRBV5-1 and TRBJ2-4; D is undetermined. The CDR3 consists of 12 residues. The germline gives CDR1 SGHRS, CDR2 YFSETQ. Trimming left V 2 bases short and J 8 bases short, with 8 bases between. The full variable domain, with the rest looked up from reference TRBV5-1 and TRBJ2-4, is KAGVTQTPRYLIKTRGQQVTLSCSPISGHRSVSWYQQTPGQGLQFLFEYFSETQRNKGNFPGRFSGRQFSNSRSEMNVSTLELGDSALYLCASSLPGDIQYFGAGTRLSVL.

The chain recombines TRBV28 with TRBJ2-3, with 7 nucleotides matching TRBD2. The length of the CDR3 is 16 residues. Trimming removed 1 base from V and 6 bases from J; junction bases left unmatched: 10. Germline V CDR1 and CDR2: MDHEN, SYDVKM. The CDR3 region is CASSLSGRELGDTQYF. CDR3 bases: TGTGCCAGCAGTTTATCAGGGAGGGAATTAGGGGATACGCAGTATTTT. Full variable domain (remainder filled in from reference TRBV28 and TRBJ2-3): DVKVTQSSRYLVKRTGEKVFLECVQDMDHENMFWYRQDPGLGLRLIYFSYDVKMKEKGDIPEGYSVSREKKERFSLILESASTNQTSMYLCASSLSGRELGDTQYFGPGTRLTVL.

The DNA for the CDR3 is TGTGCCAGCAGTTCCGTCGGGCAGGGGGTCTCTGAAGCTTTCTTT. This encodes CASSSVGQGVSEAFF. The chain recombines TRBV28 with TRBJ1-1; 7 nucleotides agree with TRBD1. In germline, CDR1 is MDHEN, CDR2 SYDVKM. V was pared by 4 bases and J by 6 bases, with 11 bases of the junction left unmatched. The CDR3 is 15 amino acids.

This clone was found once. The CDR3 is CASSYSFRAQQDSPLHF. The CDR3 region has the DNA TGTGCCAGCAGTTACTCGTTCAGGGCTCAGCAAGATTCACCCCTCCACTTT. J is TRBJ1-6 and V is TRBV6-2 or TRBV6-3, with D possibly matching TRBD1 (5 bases). V lost 0 bases, J lost 8 bases, and 17 bases lay in between. The CDR3 runs 17 residues. Germline assignment: CDR1 MNHEY and CDR2 SVGEGT.

This chain joins TRBV19 and TRBJ1-1; possibly TRBD1 for D (5 bases). The germline gives CDR1 LNHDA, CDR2 SQIVND (reference sequence). Deletions cut 5 bases from V and 0 bases from J, with 7 bases between. The CDR3 extends over 13 amino acids. The CDR3 reads CASSPRVNTEAFF. For the CDR3, the DNA is TGTGCCAGTAGTCCCAGGGTGAACACTGAAGCTTTCTTT.

This clone was counted once. The gene calls are TRBV24-1 and TRBJ2-1; 7 bases agree with TRBD1. This CDR3 contains 14 residues. Looked up from germline, CDR1 is KGHDR and CDR2 is SFDVKD. V lost 9 bases, J lost 0 bases, and 4 bases stayed unmatched. The CDR3 DNA reads TGTGCCACCGCCCGGGACAGCTCCTACAATGAGCAGTTCTTC. Translation gives CATARDSSYNEQFF.

The rearrangement joins TRBV6-6 to TRBJ1-5; maybe TRBD1 (5 bases). The CDR3 totals 14 residues. Germline V gene sequence: CDR1 MNHNY, CDR2 SVGAGI (reference sequence). Deletions cut 0 bases from V and 7 bases from J, with 10 bases between. CDR3 nucleotides: TGTGCCAGCAGTTACTCTCGGGGGGGACAGCCCCAGCATTTT. Its protein is CASSYSRGGQPQHF.